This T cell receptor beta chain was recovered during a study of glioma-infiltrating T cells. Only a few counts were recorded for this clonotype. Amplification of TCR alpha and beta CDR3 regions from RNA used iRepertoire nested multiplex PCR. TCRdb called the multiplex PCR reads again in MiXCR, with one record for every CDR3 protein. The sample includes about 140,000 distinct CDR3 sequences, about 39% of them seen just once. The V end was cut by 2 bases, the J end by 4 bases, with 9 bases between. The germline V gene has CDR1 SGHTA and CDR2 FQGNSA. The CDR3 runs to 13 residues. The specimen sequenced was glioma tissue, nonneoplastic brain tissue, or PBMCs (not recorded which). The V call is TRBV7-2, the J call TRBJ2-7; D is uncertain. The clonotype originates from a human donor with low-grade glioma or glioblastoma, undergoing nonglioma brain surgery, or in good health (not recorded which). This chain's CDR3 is CASSLYWGYEQYF. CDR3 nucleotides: TGTGCCAGCAGCTTATACTGGGGTTACGAGCAGTACTTC.